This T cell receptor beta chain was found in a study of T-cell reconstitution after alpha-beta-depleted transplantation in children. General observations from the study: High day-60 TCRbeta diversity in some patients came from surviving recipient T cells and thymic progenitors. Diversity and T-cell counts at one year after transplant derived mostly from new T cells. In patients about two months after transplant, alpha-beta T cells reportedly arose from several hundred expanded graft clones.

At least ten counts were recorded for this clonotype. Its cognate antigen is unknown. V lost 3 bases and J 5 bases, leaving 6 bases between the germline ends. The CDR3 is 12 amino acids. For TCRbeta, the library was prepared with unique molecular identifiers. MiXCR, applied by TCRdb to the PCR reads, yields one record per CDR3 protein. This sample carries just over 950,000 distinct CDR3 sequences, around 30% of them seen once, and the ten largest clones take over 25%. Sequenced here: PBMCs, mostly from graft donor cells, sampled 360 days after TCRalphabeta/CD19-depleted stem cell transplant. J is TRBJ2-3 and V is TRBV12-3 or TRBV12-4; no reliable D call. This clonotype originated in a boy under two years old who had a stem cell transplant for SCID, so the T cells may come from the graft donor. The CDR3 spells CASSFWVDTQYF. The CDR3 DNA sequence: TGTGCCAGCAGTTTTTGGGTAGATACGCAGTATTTT.